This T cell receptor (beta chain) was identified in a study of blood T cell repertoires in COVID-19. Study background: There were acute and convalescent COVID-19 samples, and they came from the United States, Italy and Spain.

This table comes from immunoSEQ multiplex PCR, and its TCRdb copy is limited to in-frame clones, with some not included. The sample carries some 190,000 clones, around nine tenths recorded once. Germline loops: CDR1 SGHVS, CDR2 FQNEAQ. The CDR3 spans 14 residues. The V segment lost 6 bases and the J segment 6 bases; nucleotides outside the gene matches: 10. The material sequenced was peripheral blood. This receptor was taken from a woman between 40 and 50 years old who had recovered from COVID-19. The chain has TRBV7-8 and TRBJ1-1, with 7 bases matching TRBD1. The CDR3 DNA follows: TGTGCCAGCAGACCAAACAGGGGTCCCTCTGAAGCTTTCTTT. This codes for CASRPNRGPSEAFF.